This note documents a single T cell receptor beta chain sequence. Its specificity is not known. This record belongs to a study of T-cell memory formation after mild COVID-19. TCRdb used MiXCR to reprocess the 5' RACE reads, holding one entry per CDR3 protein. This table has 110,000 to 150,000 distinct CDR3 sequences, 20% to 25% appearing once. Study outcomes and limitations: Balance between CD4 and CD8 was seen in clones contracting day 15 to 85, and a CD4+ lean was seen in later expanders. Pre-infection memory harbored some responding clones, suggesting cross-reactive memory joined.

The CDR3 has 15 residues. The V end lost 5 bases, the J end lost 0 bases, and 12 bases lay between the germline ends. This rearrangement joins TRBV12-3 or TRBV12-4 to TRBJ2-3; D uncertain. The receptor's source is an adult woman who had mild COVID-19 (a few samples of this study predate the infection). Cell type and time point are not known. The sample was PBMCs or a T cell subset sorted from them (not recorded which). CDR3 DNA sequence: TGTGCCAGCAGTCCCTTGTCACAGAGCACAGATACGCAGTATTTT. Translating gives CASSPLSQSTDTQYF.